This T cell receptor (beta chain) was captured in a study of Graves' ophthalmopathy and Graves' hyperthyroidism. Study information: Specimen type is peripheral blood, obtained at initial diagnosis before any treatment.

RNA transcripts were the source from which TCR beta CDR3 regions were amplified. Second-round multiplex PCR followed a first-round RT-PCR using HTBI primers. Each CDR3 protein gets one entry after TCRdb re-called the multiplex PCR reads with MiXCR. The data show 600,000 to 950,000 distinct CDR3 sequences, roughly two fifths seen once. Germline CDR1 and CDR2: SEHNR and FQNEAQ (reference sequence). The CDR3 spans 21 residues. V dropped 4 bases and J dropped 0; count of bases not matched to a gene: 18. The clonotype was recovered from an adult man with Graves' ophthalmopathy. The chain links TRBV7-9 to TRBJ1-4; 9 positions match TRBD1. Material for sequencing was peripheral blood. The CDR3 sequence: CASSSLNPWTGVVATNEKLFF. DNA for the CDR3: TGTGCCAGCAGCTCCCTCAACCCCTGGACAGGGGTGGTTGCAACTAATGAAAAACTGTTTTTT. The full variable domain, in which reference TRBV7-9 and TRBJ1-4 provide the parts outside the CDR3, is DTGVSQNPRHKITKRGQNVTFRCDPISEHNRLYWYRQTLGQGPEFLTYFQNEAQLEKSRLLSDRFSAERPKGSFSTLEIQRTEQGDSAMYLCASSSLNPWTGVVATNEKLFFGSGTQLSVL.